This T cell receptor (beta chain) comes out of a study of blood T cell repertoires in COVID-19. V lost 7 bases to trimming and J lost 3 bases, with 13 bases between them. Germline values: CDR1 SNHLY, CDR2 FYNNEI. This CDR3 contains 14 residues. Using immunoSEQ multiplex PCR, the repertoire was profiled, and TCRdb retains in-frame clones only, with some absent. The sample lists hundreds of thousands of clones; about 90% were seen once. The receptor was isolated from a woman aged 50 to 60 with acute or convalescent COVID-19. Sequencing input: peripheral blood. V and J are TRBV2 and TRBJ2-1; D gene ambiguous. The CDR3 bases are TGTGCCAGCACTTCTCGACTGGACTACAATGAGCAGTTCTTC. It translates to CASTSRLDYNEQFF.